The T cell receptor beta chain described here comes from a study of T-cell memory formation after mild COVID-19. Study-wide results and caveats: From day 15 to 85, contracting clones were balanced between CD4 and CD8, whereas later expanders leaned toward CD4+.

Notes on this clonotype: What it binds is not known.

TCRdb re-called the 5' RACE reads through MiXCR, storing one row per CDR3 protein. Of roughly 170,000 distinct CDR3 sequences in the sample, around 20% were seen once. V lost 2 bases and J lost 3, with 2 bases in between. The CDR3 is 12 residues long. CDR1 and CDR2 (germline): MNHEY, SVGEGT. The chain links TRBV6-2 or TRBV6-3 to TRBJ2-1; D gene uncertain. This TCR was recovered from a man aged 18 to 30 who had mild COVID-19 (a few samples of this study predate the infection). Cell type and time point are not known. Sequencing was carried out using PBMCs or a T cell subset sorted from them (not recorded which). The CDR3 loop is CASSYVYNEQFF. CDR3 DNA: TGTGCCAGCAGTTACGTCTACAATGAGCAGTTCTTC.